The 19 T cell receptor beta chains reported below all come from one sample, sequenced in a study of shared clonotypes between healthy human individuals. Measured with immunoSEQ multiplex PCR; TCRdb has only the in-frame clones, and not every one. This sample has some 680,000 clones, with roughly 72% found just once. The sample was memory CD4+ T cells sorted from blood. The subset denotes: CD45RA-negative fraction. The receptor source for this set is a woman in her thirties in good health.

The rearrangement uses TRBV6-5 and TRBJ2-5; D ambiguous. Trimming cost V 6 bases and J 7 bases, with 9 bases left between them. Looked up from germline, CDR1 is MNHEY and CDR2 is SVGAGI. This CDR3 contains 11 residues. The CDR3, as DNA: TGTGCCAGCAGATATCTGGGGACCCAGTACTTC. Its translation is CASRYLGTQYF.

For the CDR3, the DNA is TGTGCCAGCTCACGTGCGGGTCCGGAGACCCAGTACTTC. It encodes CASSRAGPETQYF. The J gene is TRBJ2-5, the V gene TRBV18, with D possibly TRBD2 on 5 matching bases. Germline V CDR1 and CDR2: KGHSH, LQKENI. The CDR3 length is 13 residues. V lost 4 bases to trimming and J lost 5 bases, with 11 bases between them.

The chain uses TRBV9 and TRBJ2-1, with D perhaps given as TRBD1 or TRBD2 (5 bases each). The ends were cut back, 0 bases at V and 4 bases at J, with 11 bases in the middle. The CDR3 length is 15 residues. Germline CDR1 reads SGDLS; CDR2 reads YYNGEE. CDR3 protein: CASSVARGTYNEQFF. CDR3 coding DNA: TGTGCCAGCAGCGTAGCGAGGGGAACTTACAATGAGCAGTTCTTC.

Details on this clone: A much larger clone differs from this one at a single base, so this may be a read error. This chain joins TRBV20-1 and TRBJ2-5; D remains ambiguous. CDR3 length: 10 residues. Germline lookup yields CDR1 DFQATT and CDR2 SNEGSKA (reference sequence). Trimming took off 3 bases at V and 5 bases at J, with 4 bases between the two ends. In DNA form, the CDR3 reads TGCAGTGCTAGCGAGGAGACCCAGTACTTC. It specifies CSASEETQYF.

Here the CDR3 reads CASSFSSEQYF. The CDR3 DNA reads as TGTGCCAGCAGCTTTAGTTCCGAGCAGTACTTC. The chain is built from TRBV7-2 and TRBJ2-7, with D unclear. Trimming removed 3 bases from V and 6 bases from J, with 6 bases in between. This CDR3 spans 11 amino acids. Germline V gene lookup returns CDR1 SGHTA and CDR2 FQGNSA.

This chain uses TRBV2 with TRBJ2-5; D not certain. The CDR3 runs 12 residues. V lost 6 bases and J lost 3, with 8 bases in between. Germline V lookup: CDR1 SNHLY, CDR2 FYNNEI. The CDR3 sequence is CASSRTKETQYF. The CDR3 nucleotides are TGTGCCAGCAGCAGGACCAAAGAGACCCAGTACTTC.

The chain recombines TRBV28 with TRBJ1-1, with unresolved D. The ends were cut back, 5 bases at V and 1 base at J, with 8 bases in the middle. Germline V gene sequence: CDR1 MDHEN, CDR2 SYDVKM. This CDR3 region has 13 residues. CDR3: CASSTGENTEAFF. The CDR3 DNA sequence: TGTGCCAGCAGTACCGGAGAGAACACTGAAGCTTTCTTT.

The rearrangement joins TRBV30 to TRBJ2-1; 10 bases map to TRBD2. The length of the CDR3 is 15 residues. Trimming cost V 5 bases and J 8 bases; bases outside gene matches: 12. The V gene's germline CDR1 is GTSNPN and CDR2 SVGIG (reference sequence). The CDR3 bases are TGTGCCTGGGAGGACCCTAGCGGGAGATCAGATGAGCAGTTCTTC. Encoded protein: CAWEDPSGRSDEQFF.

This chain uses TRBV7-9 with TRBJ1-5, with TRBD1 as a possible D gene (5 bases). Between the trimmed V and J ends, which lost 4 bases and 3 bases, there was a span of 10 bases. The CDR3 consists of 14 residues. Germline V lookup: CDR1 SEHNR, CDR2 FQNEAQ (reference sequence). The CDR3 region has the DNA TGTGCCAGCAGCTCCCCCAGGGACAATCAGCCCCAGCATTTT. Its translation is CASSSPRDNQPQHF.

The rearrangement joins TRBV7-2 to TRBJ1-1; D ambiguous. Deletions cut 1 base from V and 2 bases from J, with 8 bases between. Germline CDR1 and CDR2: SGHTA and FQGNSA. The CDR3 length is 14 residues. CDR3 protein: CASSLDPVNTEAFF. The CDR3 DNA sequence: TGTGCCAGCAGCTTAGATCCGGTTAACACTGAAGCTTTCTTT.

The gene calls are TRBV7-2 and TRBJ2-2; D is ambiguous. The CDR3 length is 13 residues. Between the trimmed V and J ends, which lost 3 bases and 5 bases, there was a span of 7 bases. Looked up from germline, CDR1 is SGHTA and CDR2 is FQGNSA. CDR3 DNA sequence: TGTGCCAGCAGCTTCCGGAGAACCGGGGAGCTGTTTTTT. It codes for CASSFRRTGELFF.

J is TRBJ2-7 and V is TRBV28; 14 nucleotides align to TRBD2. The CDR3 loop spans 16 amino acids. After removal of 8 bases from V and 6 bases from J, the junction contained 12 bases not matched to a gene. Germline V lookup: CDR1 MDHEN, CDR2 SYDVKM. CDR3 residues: CASGLAGGWRGSEQYF. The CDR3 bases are TGTGCCAGCGGACTAGCGGGAGGATGGCGGGGCAGCGAGCAGTACTTC.

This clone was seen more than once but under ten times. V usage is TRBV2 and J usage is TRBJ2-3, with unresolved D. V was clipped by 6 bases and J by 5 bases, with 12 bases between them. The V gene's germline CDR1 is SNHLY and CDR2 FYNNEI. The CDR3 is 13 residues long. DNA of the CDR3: TGTGCCAGCAGGGCCCGAGCTGGAGATACGCAGTATTTT. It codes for CASRARAGDTQYF.

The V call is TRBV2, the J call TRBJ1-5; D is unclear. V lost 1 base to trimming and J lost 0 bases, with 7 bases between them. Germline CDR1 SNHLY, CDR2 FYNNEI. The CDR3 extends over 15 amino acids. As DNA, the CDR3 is TGTGCCAGCAGTGAAGGACCGGATAGCAATCAGCCCCAGCATTTT. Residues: CASSEGPDSNQPQHF. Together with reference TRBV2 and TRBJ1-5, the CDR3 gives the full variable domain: EPEVTQTPSHQVTQMGQEVILRCVPISNHLYFYWYRQILGQKVEFLVSFYNNEISEKSEIFDDQFSVERPDGSNFTLKIRSTKLEDSAMYFCASSEGPDSNQPQHFGDGTRLSIL.

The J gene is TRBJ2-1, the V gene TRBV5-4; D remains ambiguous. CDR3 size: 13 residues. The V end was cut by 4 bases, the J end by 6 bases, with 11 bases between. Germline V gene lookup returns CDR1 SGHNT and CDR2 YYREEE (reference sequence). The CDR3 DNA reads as TGTGCCAGCAGCCGGAAGGCAAGCAATGAGCAGTTCTTC. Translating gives CASSRKASNEQFF.

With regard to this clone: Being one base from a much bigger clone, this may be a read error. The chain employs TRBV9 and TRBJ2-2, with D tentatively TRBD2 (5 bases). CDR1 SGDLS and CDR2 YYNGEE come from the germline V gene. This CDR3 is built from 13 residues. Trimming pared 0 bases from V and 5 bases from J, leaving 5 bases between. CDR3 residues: CASSVGETGELFF. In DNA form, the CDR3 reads TGTGCCAGCAGCGTAGGGGAGACCGGGGAGCTGTTTTTT.

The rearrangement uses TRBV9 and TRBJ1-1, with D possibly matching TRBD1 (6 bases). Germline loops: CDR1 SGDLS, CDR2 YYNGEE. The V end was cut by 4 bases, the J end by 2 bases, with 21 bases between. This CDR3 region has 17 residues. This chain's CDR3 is CASSMIGGGRSNTEAFF. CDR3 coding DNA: TGTGCCAGCAGCATGATTGGAGGGGGTCGGAGTAACACTGAAGCTTTCTTT.

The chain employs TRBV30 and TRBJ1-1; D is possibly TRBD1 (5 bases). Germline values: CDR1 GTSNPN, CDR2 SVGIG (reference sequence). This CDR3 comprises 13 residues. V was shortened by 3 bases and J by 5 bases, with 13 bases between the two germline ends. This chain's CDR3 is CAWSDYRRTEAFF. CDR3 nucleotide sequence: TGTGCCTGGAGCGACTACAGGAGGACTGAAGCTTTCTTT. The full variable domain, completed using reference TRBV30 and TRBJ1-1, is SQTIHQWPATLVQPVGSPLSLECTVEGTSNPNLYWYRQAAGRGLQLLFYSVGIGQISSEVPQNLSASRPQDRQFILSSKKLLLSDSGFYLCAWSDYRRTEAFFGQGTRLTVV.

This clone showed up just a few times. CDR3 coding DNA: TGTGCCACCGGCAGGGACAGACGATATGGCTACACCTTC. Translation gives CATGRDRRYGYTF. The chain has TRBV19 and TRBJ1-2; 7 nucleotides agree with TRBD1. With 10 bases clipped from V and 5 bases from J, the junction kept 10 bases outside the gene matches. CDR1 and CDR2 from the germline V gene are LNHDA and SQIVND (reference sequence). The CDR3 length is 13 residues.